The present entry profiles one TCR beta chain with its context. This entry belongs to a study of blood T cell repertoires in COVID-19. Sequencing was performed with immunoSEQ multiplex PCR; in TCRdb, only in-frame clones are kept and a portion is missing. The table includes roughly 380,000 clones, around 87% detected once. Source material: PBMCs or T cells enriched from blood (not recorded which). The sequence derives from a man aged 25-45 years who had recovered from COVID-19.

CDR3 amino acids: CASSLGWRGPYNEQFF. The CDR3, as DNA: TGTGCCAGCAGCTTAGGGTGGAGGGGTCCCTACAATGAGCAGTTCTTC. The chain employs TRBV7-2 and TRBJ2-1; D is perhaps TRBD2 (6 bases). This CDR3 is 16 amino acids long. Trimming took 1 base from V and 2 from J, leaving 12 bases between them. Germline V CDR1 and CDR2: SGHTA, FQGNSA.